These T cell receptor beta chains were read from a single sample in a study of T cells in narcolepsy. Sequencing used immunoSEQ multiplex PCR; TCRdb keeps in-frame clones, though not all of them. The sample holds tens of thousands of clones, around 80% seen once. Specimen: memory (CD45RA-) CD4+ T cells from blood. These receptors originate from a human donor in good health. Both conserved end residues are part of each CDR3. D genes are given only for firm matches. Clone size appears in some rows only: once, few, many, or a class for an expanded clone.

J: TRBJ2-1; V: TRBV7-2; size: NA; D: NA; DNA: TGTGCCAGCAGCTTAGAACTGACCTACTACAATGAGCAGTTCTTC; CDR3: CASSLELTYYNEQFF
J: TRBJ2-2; V: TRBV4-1; size: few; D: TRBD2; DNA: TGCGCCAGCAGAACTCAGACAGGCCACGGACTAGCGGGAGTCACCGGGGAGCTGTTTTTT; CDR3: CASRTQTGHGLAGVTGELFF
J: TRBJ1-5; V: TRBV28; size: NA; D: NA; DNA: TGTGCCAGCGCCAAGGGCGGGGGCGGGGCCCAATCCCAGCATTTT; CDR3: CASAKGGGGAQSQHF
J: TRBJ2-2; V: TRBV5-1; size: NA; D: NA; DNA: TGCGCCAGCAGCTTGGAACCGGGGCGCGGGACCGGGGAGCTGTTTTTT; CDR3: CASSLEPGRGTGELFF
J: TRBJ1-1; V: TRBV6-5; size: NA; D: NA; DNA: TGTGCCACCCGGACCGACTTTCGTGGTACTGAAGCTTTCTTT; CDR3: CATRTDFRGTEAFF
J: TRBJ1-1; V: TRBV4-2; size: NA; D: NA; DNA: TGTGCCAGCAGCCAGGCTACAGGGTACACTGAAGCTTTCTTT; CDR3: CASSQATGYTEAFF
J: TRBJ1-1; V: TRBV20-1; size: NA; D: NA; DNA: TGCAGTGTACGGGACCCCAATGAAGCTTTCTTT; CDR3: CSVRDPNEAFF
J: TRBJ2-2; V: TRBV7-2; size: NA; D: TRBD2; DNA: TGTGCCAGCAGCCCGGGGACTAGCGGGGGGCTAGACGGGGAGCTGTTTTTT; CDR3: CASSPGTSGGLDGELFF
J: TRBJ1-6; V: TRBV5-4; size: once; D: NA; DNA: TGTGCCAGCAGCGACGGGACGGCCTTCGTTTCTAATTCACCCCTCCACTTT; CDR3: CASSDGTAFVSNSPLHF
J: TRBJ2-7; V: TRBV7-9; size: NA; D: TRBD1; DNA: TGTGCCAGCAGCCTCGGACAGGCGTTGTCCTACGAGCAGTACTTC; CDR3: CASSLGQALSYEQYF
J: TRBJ2-5; V: TRBV18; size: NA; D: TRBD1; DNA: TGTGCCAGCTCAGAAGACAGGGCAAGGGGAAAGACCCAGTACTTC; CDR3: CASSEDRARGKTQYF
J: TRBJ1-4; V: TRBV7-2; size: NA; D: TRBD1; DNA: TGTGCCAGCAGCCCGTATGCCCCCAGGGGGCCTGAAAAACTGTTTTTT; CDR3: CASSPYAPRGPEKLFF
J: TRBJ1-2; V: TRBV7-9; size: NA; D: TRBD1; DNA: TGTGCCAGCAGCTTAGCCGAGACAGGGGTTGGCTACACCTTC; CDR3: CASSLAETGVGYTF
J: TRBJ1-1; V: TRBV19; size: NA; D: NA; DNA: TGTGCCAGTAGTATAGCCCCCTTTGAAGCTTTCTTT; CDR3: CASSIAPFEAFF
J: TRBJ1-3; V: TRBV27; size: NA; D: TRBD1; DNA: TGTGCCAGCAGTTTCTCCAGTCCGGGACAGGGAAACACCATATATTTT; CDR3: CASSFSSPGQGNTIYF
J: TRBJ2-2; V: TRBV5-5; size: NA; D: NA; DNA: TGTGCCAGCAGCCGGAGAGAGTTAGACACCGGGGAGCTGTTTTTT; CDR3: CASSRRELDTGELFF
J: TRBJ2-1; V: TRBV5-5; size: few; D: TRBD2; DNA: TGTGCCAGCAGCCAGCAACTAGCGGGGCTCTACAATGAGCAGTTCTTC; CDR3: CASSQQLAGLYNEQFF
J: TRBJ2-5; V: TRBV5-4; size: once; D: NA; DNA: TGTGCCAGCAGCCCCTCCGTACAAAGCGGTGGTCGGGCCCAGTACTTC; CDR3: CASSPSVQSGGRAQYF
J: TRBJ2-1; V: TRBV21-1; size: NA; D: NA; DNA: TGTGCCAGCAGCAATAAACTAGCGGGAGGGAGCTCCTACAATGAGCAGTTCTTC; CDR3: CASSNKLAGGSSYNEQFF
J: TRBJ2-2; V: TRBV28; size: NA; D: TRBD1; DNA: TGTGCCAGCAGCCGACGGGGACAGCCGTTCACCGGGGAGCTGTTTTTT; CDR3: CASSRRGQPFTGELFF
J: TRBJ1-2; V: TRBV7-8; size: NA; D: NA; DNA: TGTGCCAGCAGCCCCACCGGGCGGGTTAACTATGGCTACACCTTC; CDR3: CASSPTGRVNYGYTF
J: TRBJ2-3; V: TRBV7-2; size: NA; D: NA; DNA: TGTGCCAGCAGCTTAGGTCTTAGCGGTCCTGTTACGCAGTATTTT; CDR3: CASSLGLSGPVTQYF
J: TRBJ1-2; V: TRBV28; size: NA; D: TRBD1; DNA: TGTGCCAGCAGTTTGTGGTCAGGGGGGTTAGTCTATGGCTACACCTTC; CDR3: CASSLWSGGLVYGYTF
J: TRBJ1-1; V: TRBV7-2; size: NA; D: NA; DNA: TGTGCCAGCAGCTTAGGGACCAGGACTGAAGCTTTCTTT; CDR3: CASSLGTRTEAFF
J: TRBJ2-7; V: TRBV15; size: NA; D: NA; DNA: TGTGCCACCAGCAGAGGGGAGGGGGCAGGAAACGAGCAGTACTTC; CDR3: CATSRGEGAGNEQYF
J: TRBJ2-5; V: TRBV18; size: NA; D: NA; DNA: TGTGCCAGCTCAGCAGACAGCTCAGAGACCCAGTACTTC; CDR3: CASSADSSETQYF
J: TRBJ2-1; V: TRBV19; size: few; D: TRBD1; DNA: TGTGCCAGTAGTCCGTGGGACAGCCCATCCCCTAGGAATGAGCAGTTCTTC; CDR3: CASSPWDSPSPRNEQFF
J: TRBJ1-2; V: TRBV9; size: few; D: NA; DNA: TGTGCCAGCAGCGTTTCAGACCAGGGGAACTATGGCTACACCTTC; CDR3: CASSVSDQGNYGYTF
J: TRBJ2-4; V: TRBV11-2; size: NA; D: NA; DNA: TGTGCCAGCAGCTCGTGGGGCGGTGCGAACATTCAGTACTTC; CDR3: CASSSWGGANIQYF
J: TRBJ2-3; V: TRBV5-1; size: NA; D: TRBD2; DNA: TGCGCCAGCAGCTTGGGCCCGGCAGCGGGGGACACAGATACGCAGTATTTT; CDR3: CASSLGPAAGDTDTQYF
J: TRBJ2-7; V: TRBV5-1; size: few; D: NA; DNA: TGCGCCAGCAGCATACATCTGGGGACTGCGAATTACGAGCAGTACTTC; CDR3: CASSIHLGTANYEQYF
J: TRBJ2-5; V: TRBV7-9; size: NA; D: NA; DNA: TGTGCCAGCAGCCCCCTCTCCGGGGGGACCCAGTACTTC; CDR3: CASSPLSGGTQYF
J: TRBJ1-5; V: TRBV19; size: NA; D: TRBD1; DNA: TGTGCCAGTAGTCTAGACAGGGTAGGGAGGCAGCCCCAGCATTTT; CDR3: CASSLDRVGRQPQHF
J: TRBJ2-1; V: TRBV18; size: NA; D: NA; DNA: TGTGCCAGCTCTGTGGGGGTCCGCAATGAGCAGTTCTTC; CDR3: CASSVGVRNEQFF
J: TRBJ1-2; V: TRBV14; size: NA; D: TRBD1; DNA: TGTGCCAGCAGCCAGACGAACAGGGGGCGCCTTTCCTATGGCTACACCTTC; CDR3: CASSQTNRGRLSYGYTF
J: TRBJ1-1; V: TRBV28; size: NA; D: NA; DNA: TGTGCCAGCAGTCTCCAAAGGGGGGGCAGGGACACTGAAGCTTTCTTT; CDR3: CASSLQRGGRDTEAFF
J: TRBJ1-5; V: TRBV5-5; size: NA; D: NA; DNA: TGTGCCAGCAGCTTGGCCGGACAGCCCCATTCGCCCCAGCATTTT; CDR3: CASSLAGQPHSPQHF
J: TRBJ2-3; V: TRBV10-2; size: NA; D: TRBD2; DNA: TGCGCCAGCAGTGAGATCGCTAGCGGGGGATCTAGCACAGATACGCAGTATTTT; CDR3: CASSEIASGGSSTDTQYF
J: TRBJ2-5; V: TRBV5-1; size: NA; D: TRBD1; DNA: TGCGCCAGCGCGTTAGACAGGGGCAAAGAGACCCAGTACTTC; CDR3: CASALDRGKETQYF
J: TRBJ2-2; V: TRBV5-1; size: few; D: TRBD2; DNA: TGCGCCAGCAGCTTGAAGACTAGCGGGGCCACCGGGGAGCTGTTTTTT; CDR3: CASSLKTSGATGELFF
J: TRBJ2-3; V: TRBV4-1; size: NA; D: NA; DNA: TGCGCCAGCAGCCAAGACTTGGGTACGGGGGATACGCAGTATTTT; CDR3: CASSQDLGTGDTQYF
J: TRBJ2-7; V: TRBV25-1; size: NA; D: NA; DNA: TGTGCCAGCAGTGGCGGGACTCCCCGAGGACACGAGCAGTACTTC; CDR3: CASSGGTPRGHEQYF
J: TRBJ2-3; V: TRBV9; size: NA; D: NA; DNA: TGTGCCAGCAGCGTTCAAGCGGGAGATACGCAGTATTTT; CDR3: CASSVQAGDTQYF
J: TRBJ1-1; V: TRBV5-5; size: once; D: NA; DNA: TGTGCCAGCAGCGCGCCCGACCTGGACACTGAAGCTTTCTTT; CDR3: CASSAPDLDTEAFF
J: TRBJ1-3; V: TRBV5-1; size: NA; D: TRBD1; DNA: TGCGCCAGCAGCCCTCCGGACAGGGGAGGAAGAAACACCATATATTTT; CDR3: CASSPPDRGGRNTIYF
J: TRBJ2-5; V: TRBV12-5; size: NA; D: NA; DNA: TGTGCTAGTGGTTCCAGGGGGGCAGAGACCCAGTACTTC; CDR3: CASGSRGAETQYF
J: TRBJ2-1; V: TRBV5-1; size: NA; D: NA; DNA: TGCGCCAGCAGCTTGGCCGAGAGGGCCTCCCAGCAGTTCTTC; CDR3: CASSLAERASQQFF
J: TRBJ1-1; V: TRBV6-1; size: once; D: NA; DNA: TGTGCCAGCAGTGAGGGACGAGCGGTCGCTGAAGCTTTCTTT; CDR3: CASSEGRAVAEAFF
J: TRBJ1-1; V: TRBV21-1; size: NA; D: NA; DNA: TGTGCCAGCAGCAAACTTGCGGACAGGGAAAATTGGGGAGACACTGAAGCTTTCTTT; CDR3: CASSKLADRENWGDTEAFF
J: TRBJ1-4; V: TRBV7-2; size: NA; D: NA; DNA: TGTGCCAGCAGCTTAGGGGGCGGGACGGCTAATGAAAAACTGTTTTTT; CDR3: CASSLGGGTANEKLFF
J: TRBJ1-2; V: TRBV2; size: NA; D: NA; DNA: TGTGCCAGCAGTGAATACGAGACTGTTGGCTACACCTTC; CDR3: CASSEYETVGYTF
J: TRBJ2-5; V: TRBV2; size: NA; D: NA; DNA: TGTGCCGGCAGTGAAGGTCGGGAGACCCAGTACTTC; CDR3: CAGSEGRETQYF
J: TRBJ2-1; V: TRBV4-3; size: NA; D: NA; DNA: TGCGCCAGCAGCCAAGGTGGCTGGCAGGAGCGCGCCTACAATGAGCAGTTCTTC; CDR3: CASSQGGWQERAYNEQFF